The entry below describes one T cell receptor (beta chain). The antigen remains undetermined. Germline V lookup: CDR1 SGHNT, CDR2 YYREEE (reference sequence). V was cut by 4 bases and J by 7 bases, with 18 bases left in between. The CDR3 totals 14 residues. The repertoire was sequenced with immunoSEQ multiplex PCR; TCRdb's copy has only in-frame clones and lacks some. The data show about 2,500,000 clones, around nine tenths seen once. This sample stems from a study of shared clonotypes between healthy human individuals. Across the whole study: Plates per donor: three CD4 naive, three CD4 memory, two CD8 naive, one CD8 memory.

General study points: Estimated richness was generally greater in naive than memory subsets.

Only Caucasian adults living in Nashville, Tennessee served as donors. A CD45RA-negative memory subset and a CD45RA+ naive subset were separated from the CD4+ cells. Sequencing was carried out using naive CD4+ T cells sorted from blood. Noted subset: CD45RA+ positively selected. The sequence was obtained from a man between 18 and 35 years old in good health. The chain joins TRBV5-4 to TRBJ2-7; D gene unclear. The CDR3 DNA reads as TGTGCCAGCAGCCCCGGCCGGGCCGGTGGAGAGCAGTACTTC. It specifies CASSPGRAGGEQYF.